Below are 8 T cell receptor beta chains sequenced from a single sample in a study of identical twins. TCRdb processed the 5' RACE reads anew with MiXCR; each CDR3 protein has one entry. The data show more than 1.5 million distinct CDR3 sequences, less than 35% seen once. The sequenced sample consisted of cord blood. Receptors originate from a newborn girl in good health.

This clonotype was counted a few times. This chain links TRBV7-2 with TRBJ2-1, with 7 bases identical to TRBD2. CDR1 is SGHTA and CDR2 is FQGNSA in the germline V gene. J was trimmed by 4 bases and V by 2 bases; bases with no gene match: 8. CDR3 length: 16 amino acids. CDR3 in amino acids: CASSLWGGRGYNEQFF. CDR3 sequence (DNA): TGTGCCAGCAGCTTATGGGGCGGGAGAGGGTACAATGAGCAGTTCTTC.

The chain links TRBV5-1 to TRBJ1-1; 7 bases map to TRBD1. The junction had 9 bases not matched to a gene; V was cut back by 4 bases and J by 3 bases. The CDR3 is 15 amino acids. The germline V gene encodes CDR1 SGHRS and CDR2 YFSETQ. CDR3 loop: CASSTFRGGHTEAFF. The CDR3 DNA is TGCGCCAGCAGCACATTTAGAGGGGGCCACACTGAAGCTTTCTTT.

This clonotype was seen at least ten times. The rearrangement uses TRBV25-1 and TRBJ1-6; TRBD1 agrees at 8 bases. The CDR3 length is 15 residues. With 9 bases clipped from V and 1 base from J, the junction kept 5 bases outside the gene matches. CDR1 MGHDK and CDR2 SYGVNS come from the germline V gene. The DNA for the CDR3 is TGTGCCAGTCGCGGACAGGGATCCTATAATTCACCCCTCCACTTT. Encoded protein: CASRGQGSYNSPLHF.

This clonotype came up once. The junction does not match germline at one end; this may be a read error. The V gene is TRBV3-1, the J gene TRBJ2-3; possible D gene TRBD2, 5 bases. Germline-derived CDR1 and CDR2 are LGHDT and YNNKEL (reference sequence). The CDR3 is 16 amino acids. CDR3 residues: CASSQEGQVSTDTQYF. DNA for the CDR3: TGTGCCAGTAGCCAAGAGGGCCAGGTTAGCACAGATACGCAGTATTTT.

This clonotype was counted at least ten times. The rearrangement uses TRBV10-3 and TRBJ2-5, with 10 bases fitting TRBD2. Per germline, CDR1 ENHRY and CDR2 SYGVKD. The CDR3 loop spans 14 amino acids. The J segment lost 1 base and the V segment lost 4 bases, leaving 0 bases of the junction unmatched. The CDR3 is CAISASGGQETQYF. The CDR3 DNA is TGTGCCATCAGTGCTAGCGGGGGCCAAGAGACCCAGTACTTC.

This chain connects TRBV12-3 or TRBV12-4 to TRBJ1-5, with 11 bases lining up with TRBD1. Trimming at V came to 5 bases and at J to 3 bases, leaving 3 bases not matched to a gene. This CDR3 contains 15 residues. CDR3 nucleotides: TGTGCCAGCAGTCGGACAGGGGGCTACAATCAGCCCCAGCATTTT. Translation: CASSRTGGYNQPQHF.

As to this clonotype: One end of the junction varies from germline; a read error may be responsible. The CDR3 nucleotides read TGTTCCAGCAGCTTACAGTATGGCTACACCTTC. This codes for CSSSLQYGYTF. This chain uses TRBV7-9 with TRBJ1-2; no firm D call. This CDR3 spans 11 amino acids. Germline values: CDR1 SEHNR, CDR2 FQNEAQ (reference sequence).

This clonotype has a handful of counts. The chain links TRBV20-1 to TRBJ1-6; possible D gene TRBD1, 6 bases. Trimming shortened V by 3 bases and J by 2 bases, and 14 bases separated the two germline ends. This CDR3 comprises 16 residues. Germline assignment: CDR1 DFQATT and CDR2 SNEGSKA (reference sequence). The CDR3 spells CSASRRRDTYNSPLHF. DNA of the CDR3: TGCAGTGCTAGCCGTCGCCGGGACACCTATAATTCACCCCTCCACTTT.